The T cell receptor beta chain under discussion was sequenced for a study of shared clonotypes between healthy human individuals. Study overall: Each donor had three CD4 naive, three CD4 memory, two CD8 naive and one CD8 memory plate.

The CDR3 spans 13 residues. Germline V gene data show CDR1 as LNHDA and CDR2 as SQIVND (reference sequence). The germline V and J ends were trimmed by 6 bases and 8 bases, with 16 bases remaining between them. Sequencing used immunoSEQ multiplex PCR; TCRdb keeps in-frame clones, though not all of them. This table holds roughly 680,000 clones, approximately 72% found once. The chain links TRBV19 to TRBJ1-1; D might be TRBD1 (6 bases). This clonotype was obtained from a woman in her twenties or thirties in good health. The sample taken for sequencing was memory CD4+ T cells sorted from blood. As to subset: CD45RA-negative fraction. The CDR3 region is CASRAVGGGEAFF. CDR3 in DNA: TGTGCCAGTAGGGCTGTCGGGGGCGGAGAAGCTTTCTTT.